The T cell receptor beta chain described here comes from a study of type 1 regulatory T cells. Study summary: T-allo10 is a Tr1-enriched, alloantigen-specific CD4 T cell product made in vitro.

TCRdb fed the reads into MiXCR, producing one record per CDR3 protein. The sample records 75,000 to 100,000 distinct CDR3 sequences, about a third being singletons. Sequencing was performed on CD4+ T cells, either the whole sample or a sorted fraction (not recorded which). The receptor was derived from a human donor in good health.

CDR3 residues: CASSLGGQYYSNQPQHF. CDR3 nucleotide sequence: TGTGCCAGCAGCTTAGGTGGACAGTACTATAGCAATCAGCCCCAGCATTTT. The rearrangement joins TRBV7-9 to TRBJ1-5; D is perhaps TRBD1 (6 bases). The V and J ends lost 1 base and 0 bases respectively, with 13 bases between them. This CDR3 region has 17 residues. The germline V gene has CDR1 SEHNR and CDR2 FQNEAQ (reference sequence).